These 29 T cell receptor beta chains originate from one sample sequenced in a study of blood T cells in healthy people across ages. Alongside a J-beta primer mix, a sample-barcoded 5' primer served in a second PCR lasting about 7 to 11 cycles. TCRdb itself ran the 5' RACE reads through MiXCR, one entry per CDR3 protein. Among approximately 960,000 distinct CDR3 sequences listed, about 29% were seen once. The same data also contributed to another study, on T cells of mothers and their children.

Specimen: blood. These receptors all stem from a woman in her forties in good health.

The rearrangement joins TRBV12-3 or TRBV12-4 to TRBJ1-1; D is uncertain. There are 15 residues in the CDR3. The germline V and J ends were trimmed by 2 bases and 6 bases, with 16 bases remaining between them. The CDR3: CASSLFEGADAEAFF. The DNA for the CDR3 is TGTGCCAGCAGTTTATTCGAGGGTGCGGACGCTGAAGCTTTCTTT.

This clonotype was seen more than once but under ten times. The CDR3 coding sequence is TGTGCCAGCAGCGCTCACAGGGGCGACAAAAACATTCAGTACTTC. It codes for CASSAHRGDKNIQYF. The chain couples TRBV21-1 to TRBJ2-4; the DNA was not used to check the table's D call, TRBD1. TRBV21-1 is a documented pseudogene. This CDR3 contains 15 residues.

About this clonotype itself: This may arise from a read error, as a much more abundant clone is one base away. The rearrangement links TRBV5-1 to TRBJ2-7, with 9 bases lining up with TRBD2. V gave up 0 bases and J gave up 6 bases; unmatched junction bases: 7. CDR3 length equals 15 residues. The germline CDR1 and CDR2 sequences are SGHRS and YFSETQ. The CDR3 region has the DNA TGCGCCAGCAGCTTGGTTATGGCGGGGGGGCGCGAGCAGTACTTC. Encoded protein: CASSLVMAGGREQYF.

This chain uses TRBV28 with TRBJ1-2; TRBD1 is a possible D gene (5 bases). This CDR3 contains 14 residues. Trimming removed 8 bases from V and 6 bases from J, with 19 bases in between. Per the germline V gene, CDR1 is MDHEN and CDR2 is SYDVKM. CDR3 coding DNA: TGTGCCAGCTATCTTCCGGGGGTTATGAATGGCTACACCTTC. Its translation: CASYLPGVMNGYTF.

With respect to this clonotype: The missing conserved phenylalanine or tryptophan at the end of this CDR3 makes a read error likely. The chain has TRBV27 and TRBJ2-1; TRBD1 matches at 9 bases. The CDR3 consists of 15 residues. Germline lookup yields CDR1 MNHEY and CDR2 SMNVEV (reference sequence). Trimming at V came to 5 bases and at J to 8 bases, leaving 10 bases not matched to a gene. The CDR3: CASSKGQGRRHEQFC. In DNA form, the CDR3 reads TGTGCCAGCAGTAAGGGACAGGGTCGTAGGCATGAGCAGTTCTGC.

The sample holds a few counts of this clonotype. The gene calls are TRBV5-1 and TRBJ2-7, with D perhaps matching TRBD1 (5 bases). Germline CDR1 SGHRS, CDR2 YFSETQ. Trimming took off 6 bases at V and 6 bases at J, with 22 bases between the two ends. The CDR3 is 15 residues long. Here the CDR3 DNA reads TGCGCCAGCACCTCGACGGTTGGGCGAAGGGGCGAGCAGTACTTC. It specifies CASTSTVGRRGEQYF.

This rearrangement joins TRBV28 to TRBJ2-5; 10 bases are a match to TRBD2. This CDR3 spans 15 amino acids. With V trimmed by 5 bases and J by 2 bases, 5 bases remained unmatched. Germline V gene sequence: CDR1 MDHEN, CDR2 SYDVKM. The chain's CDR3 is CASSHSGGLQETQYF. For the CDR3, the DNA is TGTGCCAGCAGTCATAGCGGGGGGCTTCAAGAGACCCAGTACTTC.

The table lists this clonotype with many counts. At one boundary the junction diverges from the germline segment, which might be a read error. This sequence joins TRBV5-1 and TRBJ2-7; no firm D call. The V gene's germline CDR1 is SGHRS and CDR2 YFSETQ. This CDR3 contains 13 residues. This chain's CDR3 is CASSLDASYEQYF. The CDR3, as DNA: TGTGCCAGCAGCTTGGATGCGTCCTACGAGCAGTACTTC. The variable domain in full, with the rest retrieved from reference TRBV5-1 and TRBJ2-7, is KAGVTQTPRYLIKTRGQQVTLSCSPISGHRSVSWYQQTPGQGLQFLFEYFSETQRNKGNFPGRFSGRQFSNSRSEMNVSTLELGDSALYLCASSLDASYEQYFGPGTRLTVT.

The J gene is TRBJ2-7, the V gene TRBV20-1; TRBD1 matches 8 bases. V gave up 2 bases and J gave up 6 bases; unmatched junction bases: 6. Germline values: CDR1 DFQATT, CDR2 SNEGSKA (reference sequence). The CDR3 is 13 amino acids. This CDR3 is CSARNQGAAEQYF. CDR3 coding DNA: TGCAGTGCTAGAAATCAGGGGGCGGCCGAGCAGTACTTC.

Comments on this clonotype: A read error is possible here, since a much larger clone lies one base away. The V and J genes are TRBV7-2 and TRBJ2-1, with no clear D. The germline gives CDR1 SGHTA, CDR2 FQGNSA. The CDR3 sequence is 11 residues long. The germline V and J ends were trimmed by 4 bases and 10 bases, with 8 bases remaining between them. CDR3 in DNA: TGTGCCAGCAGCTCTTCGGACGAGCAGTTCTTC. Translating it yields CASSSSDEQFF.

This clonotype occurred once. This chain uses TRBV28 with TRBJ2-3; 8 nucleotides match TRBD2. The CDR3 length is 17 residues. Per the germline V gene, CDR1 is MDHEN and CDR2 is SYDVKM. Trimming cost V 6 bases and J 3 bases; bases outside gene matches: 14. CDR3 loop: CASSPRAGGGRTDTQYF. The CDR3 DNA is TGTGCCAGCAGCCCTCGGGCTGGCGGGGGGCGGACAGATACGCAGTATTTT.

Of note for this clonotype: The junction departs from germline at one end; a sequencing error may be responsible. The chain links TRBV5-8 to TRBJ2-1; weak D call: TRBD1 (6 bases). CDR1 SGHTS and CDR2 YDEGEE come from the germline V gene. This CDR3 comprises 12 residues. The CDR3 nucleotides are TGTGCCAGCAGCCCCCGGACAGACAAAATAAACTTC. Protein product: CASSPRTDKINF.

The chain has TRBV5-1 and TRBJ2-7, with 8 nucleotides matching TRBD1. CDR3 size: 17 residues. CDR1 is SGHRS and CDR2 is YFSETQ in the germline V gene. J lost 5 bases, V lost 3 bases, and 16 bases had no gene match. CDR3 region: CASSSLHPQGGRNEQYF. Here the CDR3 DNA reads TGCGCCAGCAGCTCCCTACACCCACAGGGGGGTAGGAACGAGCAGTACTTC.

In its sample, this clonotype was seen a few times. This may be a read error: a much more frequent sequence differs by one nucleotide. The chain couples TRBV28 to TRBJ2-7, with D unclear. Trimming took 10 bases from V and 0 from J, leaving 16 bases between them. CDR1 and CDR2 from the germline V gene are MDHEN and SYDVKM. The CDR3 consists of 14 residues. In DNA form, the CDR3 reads TGTGCCATCGGAGCATCAAGGCCCTCCTACGAGCAGTACTTC. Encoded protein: CAIGASRPSYEQYF.

The CDR3 protein is CSVARSSGTEAFF. The CDR3 coding sequence is TGCAGCGTTGCCAGGTCGAGTGGGACTGAAGCTTTCTTT. V and J are TRBV29-1 and TRBJ1-1; D is undetermined. Germline V gives CDR1 SQVTM, CDR2 ANQGSEA. The CDR3 is made up of 13 amino acids. Trimming stripped 4 bases from V and 5 bases from J, with 14 bases between.

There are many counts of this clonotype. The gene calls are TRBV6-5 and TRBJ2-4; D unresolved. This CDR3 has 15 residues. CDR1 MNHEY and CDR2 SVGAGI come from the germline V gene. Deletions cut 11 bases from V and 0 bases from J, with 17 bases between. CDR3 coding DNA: TGTGCCGCCCGACCCCAGGACGTAGCCAAAAACATTCAGTACTTC. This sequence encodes CAARPQDVAKNIQYF.

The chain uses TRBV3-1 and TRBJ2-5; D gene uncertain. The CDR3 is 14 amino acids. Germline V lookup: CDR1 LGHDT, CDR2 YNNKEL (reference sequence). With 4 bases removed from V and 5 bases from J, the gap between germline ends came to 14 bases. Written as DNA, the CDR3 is TGTGCCAGCAGCCCCAATGTAAGGGCGGAGACCCAGTACTTC. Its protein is CASSPNVRAETQYF.

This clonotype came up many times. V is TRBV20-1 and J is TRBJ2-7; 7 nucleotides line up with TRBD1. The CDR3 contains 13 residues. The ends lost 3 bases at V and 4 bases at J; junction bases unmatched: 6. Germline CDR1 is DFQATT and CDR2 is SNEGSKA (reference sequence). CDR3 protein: CSARVQGVYEQYF. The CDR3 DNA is TGCAGTGCTAGGGTCCAGGGGGTTTACGAGCAGTACTTC.

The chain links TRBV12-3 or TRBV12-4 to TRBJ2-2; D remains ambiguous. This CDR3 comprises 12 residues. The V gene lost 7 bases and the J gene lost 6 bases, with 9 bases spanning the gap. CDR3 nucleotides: TGTGCCAGCACCCCCAGTGCCGGGGAGCTGTTTTTT. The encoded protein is CASTPSAGELFF.

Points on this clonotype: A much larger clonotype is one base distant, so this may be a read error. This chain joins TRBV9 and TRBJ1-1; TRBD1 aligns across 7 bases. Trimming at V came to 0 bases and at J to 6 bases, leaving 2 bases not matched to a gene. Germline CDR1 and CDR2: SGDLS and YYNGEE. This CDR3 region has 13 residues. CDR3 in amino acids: CASSVGGGSEAFF. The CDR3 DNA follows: TGTGCCAGCAGCGTAGGAGGGGGCTCTGAAGCTTTCTTT. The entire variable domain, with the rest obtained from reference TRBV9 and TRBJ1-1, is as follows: DSGVTQTPKHLITATGQRVTLRCSPRSGDLSVYWYQQSLDQGLQFLIQYYNGEERAKGNILERFSAQQFPDLHSELNLSSLELGDSALYFCASSVGGGSEAFFGQGTRLTVV.

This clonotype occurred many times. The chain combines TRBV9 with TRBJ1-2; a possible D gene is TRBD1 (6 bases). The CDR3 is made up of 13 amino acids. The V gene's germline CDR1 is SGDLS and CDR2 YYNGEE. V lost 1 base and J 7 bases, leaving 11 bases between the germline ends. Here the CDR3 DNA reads TGTGCCAGCAGCGTAATATCAGGGGTTGGCTACACCTTC. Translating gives CASSVISGVGYTF.

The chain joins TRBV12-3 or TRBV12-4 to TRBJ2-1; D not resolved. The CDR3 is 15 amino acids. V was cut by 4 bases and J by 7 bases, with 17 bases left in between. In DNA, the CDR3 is TGTGCCAGCAGTTCACGGCCCGGGCTGGGAAATGAGCAGTTCTTC. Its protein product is CASSSRPGLGNEQFF.

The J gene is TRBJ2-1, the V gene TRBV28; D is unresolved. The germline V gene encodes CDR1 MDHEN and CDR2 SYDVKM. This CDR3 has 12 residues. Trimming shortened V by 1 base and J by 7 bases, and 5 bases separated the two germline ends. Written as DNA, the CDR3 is TGTGCCAGCAGTTTATCTGCAAATGAGCAGTTCTTC. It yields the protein CASSLSANEQFF.

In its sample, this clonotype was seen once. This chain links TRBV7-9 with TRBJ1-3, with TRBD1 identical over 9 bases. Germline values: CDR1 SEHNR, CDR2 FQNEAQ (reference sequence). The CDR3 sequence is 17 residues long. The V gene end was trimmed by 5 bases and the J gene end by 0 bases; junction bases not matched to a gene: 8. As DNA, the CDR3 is TGTGCCAGCAGCGAGTGGGACAGGGCGATCTCTGGAAACACCATATATTTT. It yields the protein CASSEWDRAISGNTIYF. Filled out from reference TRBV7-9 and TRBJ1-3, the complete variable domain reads DTGVSQNPRHKITKRGQNVTFRCDPISEHNRLYWYRQTLGQGPEFLTYFQNEAQLEKSRLLSDRFSAERPKGSFSTLEIQRTEQGDSAMYLCASSEWDRAISGNTIYFGEGSWLTVV.

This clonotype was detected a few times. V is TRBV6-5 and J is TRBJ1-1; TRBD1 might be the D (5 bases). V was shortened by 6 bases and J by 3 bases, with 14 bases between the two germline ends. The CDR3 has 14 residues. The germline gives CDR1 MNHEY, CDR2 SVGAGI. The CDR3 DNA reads TGTGCCAGCAGGGGACTGCGGACGGACACTGAAGCTTTCTTT. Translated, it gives CASRGLRTDTEAFF.

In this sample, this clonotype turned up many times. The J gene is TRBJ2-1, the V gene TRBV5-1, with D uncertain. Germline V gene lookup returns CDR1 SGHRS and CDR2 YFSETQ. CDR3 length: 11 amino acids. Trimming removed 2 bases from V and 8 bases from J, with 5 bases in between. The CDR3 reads CASSFLHEQFF. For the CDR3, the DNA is TGCGCCAGCAGCTTCTTGCATGAGCAGTTCTTC.

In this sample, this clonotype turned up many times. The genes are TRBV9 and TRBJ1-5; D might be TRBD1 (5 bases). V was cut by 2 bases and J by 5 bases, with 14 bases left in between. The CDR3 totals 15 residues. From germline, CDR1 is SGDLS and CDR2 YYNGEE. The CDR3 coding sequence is TGTGCCAGCAGCGTCGCAGGGACTGGGGATCAGCCCCAGCATTTT. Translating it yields CASSVAGTGDQPQHF.

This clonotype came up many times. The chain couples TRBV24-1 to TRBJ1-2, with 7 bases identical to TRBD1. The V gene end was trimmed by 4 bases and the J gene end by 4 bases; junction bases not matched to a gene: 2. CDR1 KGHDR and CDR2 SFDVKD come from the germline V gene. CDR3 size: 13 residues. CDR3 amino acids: CATSERGLYGYTF. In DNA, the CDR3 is TGTGCCACCAGTGAGAGGGGGCTCTATGGCTACACCTTC.

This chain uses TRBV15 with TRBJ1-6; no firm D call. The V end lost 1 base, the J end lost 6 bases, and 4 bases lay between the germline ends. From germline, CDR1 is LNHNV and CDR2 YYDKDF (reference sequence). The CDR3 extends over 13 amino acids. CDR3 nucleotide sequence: TGTGCCACCAGCAGAGGGGGTAATTCACCCCTCCACTTT. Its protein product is CATSRGGNSPLHF. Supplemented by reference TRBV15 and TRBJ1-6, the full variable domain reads DAMVIQNPRYQVTQFGKPVTLSCSQTLNHNVMYWYQQKSSQAPKLLFHYYDKDFNNEADTPDNFQSRRPNTSFCFLDIRSPGLGDTAMYLCATSRGGNSPLHFGNGTRLTVT.